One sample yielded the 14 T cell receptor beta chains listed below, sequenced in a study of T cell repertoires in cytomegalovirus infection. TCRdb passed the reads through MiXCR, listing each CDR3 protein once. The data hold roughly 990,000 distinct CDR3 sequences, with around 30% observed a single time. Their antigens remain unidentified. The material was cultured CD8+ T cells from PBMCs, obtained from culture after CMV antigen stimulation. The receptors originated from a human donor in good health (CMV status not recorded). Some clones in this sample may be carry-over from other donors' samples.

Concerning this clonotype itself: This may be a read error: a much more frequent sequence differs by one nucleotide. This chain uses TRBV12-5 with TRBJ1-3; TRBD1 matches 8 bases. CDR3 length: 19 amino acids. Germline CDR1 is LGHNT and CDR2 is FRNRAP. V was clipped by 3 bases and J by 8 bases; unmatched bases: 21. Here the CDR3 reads CASGFSPGQDRRSEDTIYF. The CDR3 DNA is TGTGCTAGTGGTTTTTCCCCGGGACAGGACCGGAGGTCGGAGGACACCATATATTTT.

The CDR3 spells CASSLTSGGLTDTQYF. The DNA for the CDR3 is TGTGCCAGCAGTTTGACTAGCGGGGGTCTCACAGATACGCAGTATTTT. V usage is TRBV27 and J usage is TRBJ2-3; 12 nucleotides match TRBD2. The CDR3 spans 16 residues. The V segment lost 3 bases and the J segment 2 bases; nucleotides outside the gene matches: 3. The V gene's germline CDR1 is MNHEY and CDR2 SMNVEV (reference sequence).

For the CDR3, the DNA is TGTGCCAGTAGCAAACAGTTGGGGAATAGGAACACTGAAGCTTTCTTT. This codes for CASSKQLGNRNTEAFF. This chain links TRBV19 with TRBJ1-1, with no clear D. The CDR3 consists of 16 residues. Trimming removed 6 bases from V and 1 base from J, with 18 bases in between. The germline V gene has CDR1 LNHDA and CDR2 SQIVND (reference sequence).

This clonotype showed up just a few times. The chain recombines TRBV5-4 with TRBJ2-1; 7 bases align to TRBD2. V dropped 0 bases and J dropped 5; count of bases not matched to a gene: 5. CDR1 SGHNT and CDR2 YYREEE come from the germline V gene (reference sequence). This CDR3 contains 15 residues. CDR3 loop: CASSLVSGGDNEQFF. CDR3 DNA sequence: TGTGCCAGCAGCTTGGTGTCGGGAGGAGACAATGAGCAGTTCTTC.

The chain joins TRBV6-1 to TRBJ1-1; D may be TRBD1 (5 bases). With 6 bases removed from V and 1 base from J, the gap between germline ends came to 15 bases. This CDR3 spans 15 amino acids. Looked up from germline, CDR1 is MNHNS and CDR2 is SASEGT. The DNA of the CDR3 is TGTGCCAGCAGCCCCGACAGTTTTGAGAACACTGAAGCTTTCTTT. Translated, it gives CASSPDSFENTEAFF.

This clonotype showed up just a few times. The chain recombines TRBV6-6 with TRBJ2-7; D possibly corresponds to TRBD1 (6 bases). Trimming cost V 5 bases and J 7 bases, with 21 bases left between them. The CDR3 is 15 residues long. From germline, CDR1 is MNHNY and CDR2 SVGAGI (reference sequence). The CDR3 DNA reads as TGTGCCAGCAGTGCTACAGGGCCTTTTACGGGGGAGCAGTACTTC. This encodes CASSATGPFTGEQYF.

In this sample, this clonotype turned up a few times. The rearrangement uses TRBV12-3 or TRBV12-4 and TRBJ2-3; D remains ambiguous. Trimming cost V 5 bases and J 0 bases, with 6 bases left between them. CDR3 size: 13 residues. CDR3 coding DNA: TGTGCCAGCAGTATGCCGAGCACAGATACGCAGTATTTT. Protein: CASSMPSTDTQYF.

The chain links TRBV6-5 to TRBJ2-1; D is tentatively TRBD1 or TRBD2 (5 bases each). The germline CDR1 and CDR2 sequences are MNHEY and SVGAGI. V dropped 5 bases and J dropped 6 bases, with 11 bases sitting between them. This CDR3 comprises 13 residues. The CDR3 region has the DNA TGTGCCAGCAGTCGTGGGACGGTCAATGAGCAGTTCTTC. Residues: CASSRGTVNEQFF.

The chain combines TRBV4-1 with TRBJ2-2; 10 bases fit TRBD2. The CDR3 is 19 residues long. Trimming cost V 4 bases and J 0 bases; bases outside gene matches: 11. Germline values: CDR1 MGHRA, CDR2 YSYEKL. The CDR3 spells CASSPAGAGGIPNTGELFF. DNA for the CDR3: TGCGCCAGCAGCCCCGCAGGAGCGGGGGGGATTCCGAACACCGGGGAGCTGTTTTTT.

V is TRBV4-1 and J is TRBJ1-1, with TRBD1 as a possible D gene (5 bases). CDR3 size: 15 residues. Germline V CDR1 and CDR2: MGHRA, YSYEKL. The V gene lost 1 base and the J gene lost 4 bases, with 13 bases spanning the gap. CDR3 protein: CASSQVSSGTTEAFF. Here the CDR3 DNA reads TGCGCCAGCAGCCAAGTAAGTTCAGGGACCACTGAAGCTTTCTTT.

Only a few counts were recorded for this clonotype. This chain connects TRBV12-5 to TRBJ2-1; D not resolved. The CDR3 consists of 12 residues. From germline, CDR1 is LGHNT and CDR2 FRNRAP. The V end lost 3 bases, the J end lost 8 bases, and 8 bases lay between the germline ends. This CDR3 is CASGLGRDEQFF. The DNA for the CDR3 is TGTGCTAGTGGTTTAGGACGCGATGAGCAGTTCTTC.

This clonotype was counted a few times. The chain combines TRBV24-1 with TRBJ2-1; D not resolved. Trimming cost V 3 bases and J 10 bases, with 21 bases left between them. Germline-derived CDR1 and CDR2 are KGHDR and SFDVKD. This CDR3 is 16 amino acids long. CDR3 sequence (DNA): TGTGCCACCAGTGATGTCCGGGCCGGGCAGAATTCAGAGCAGTTCTTC. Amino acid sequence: CATSDVRAGQNSEQFF.

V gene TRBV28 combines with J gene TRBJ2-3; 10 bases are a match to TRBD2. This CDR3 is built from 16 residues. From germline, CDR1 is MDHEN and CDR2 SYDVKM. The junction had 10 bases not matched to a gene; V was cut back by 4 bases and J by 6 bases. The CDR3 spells CASSSLLAGLSDTQYF. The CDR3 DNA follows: TGTGCCAGCAGTTCACTACTAGCGGGGCTAAGTGATACGCAGTATTTT.

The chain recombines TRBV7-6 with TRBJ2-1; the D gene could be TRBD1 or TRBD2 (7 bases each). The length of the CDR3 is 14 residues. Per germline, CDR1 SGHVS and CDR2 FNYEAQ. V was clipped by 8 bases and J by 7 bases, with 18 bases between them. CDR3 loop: CASLLGGGFNEQFF. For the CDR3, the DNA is TGTGCCAGCCTCCTGGGAGGGGGCTTTAATGAGCAGTTCTTC.